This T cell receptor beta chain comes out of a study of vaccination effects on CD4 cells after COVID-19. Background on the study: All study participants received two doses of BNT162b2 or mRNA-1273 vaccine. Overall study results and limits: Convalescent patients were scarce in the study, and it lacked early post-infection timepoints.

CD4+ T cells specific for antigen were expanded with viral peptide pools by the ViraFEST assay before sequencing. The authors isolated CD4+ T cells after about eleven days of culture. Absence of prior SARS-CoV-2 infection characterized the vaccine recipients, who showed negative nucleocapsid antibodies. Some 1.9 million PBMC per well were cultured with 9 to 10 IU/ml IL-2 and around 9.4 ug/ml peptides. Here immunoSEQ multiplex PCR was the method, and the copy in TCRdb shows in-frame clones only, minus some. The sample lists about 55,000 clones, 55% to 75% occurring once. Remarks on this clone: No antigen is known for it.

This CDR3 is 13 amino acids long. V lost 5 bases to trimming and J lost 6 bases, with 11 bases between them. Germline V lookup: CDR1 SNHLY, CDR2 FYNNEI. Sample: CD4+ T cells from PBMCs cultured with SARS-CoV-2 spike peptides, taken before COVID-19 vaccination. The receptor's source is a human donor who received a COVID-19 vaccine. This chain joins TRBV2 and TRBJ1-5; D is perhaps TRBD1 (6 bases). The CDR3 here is CASSPGGGQPQHF. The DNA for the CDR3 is TGTGCCAGCAGTCCTGGAGGGGGTCAGCCCCAGCATTTT.